One sample yielded the 15 T cell receptor beta chains listed below, sequenced in a study of neurological immune-mediated disorders. Each CDR3 protein is one row after TCRdb ran MiXCR on the 5' RACE reads. Here the sample spans some 16,000 distinct CDR3 sequences, roughly 14% being singletons. The sample taken for sequencing was PBMCs. The origin of the receptors is a man in his 60s with HTLV-1-associated myelopathy (HAM/TSP).

This clonotype was seen many times. This chain links TRBV12-3 or TRBV12-4 with TRBJ2-1, with D maybe TRBD2 (7 bases). V was trimmed by 1 base and J by 5 bases, leaving 12 bases between them. CDR3 length equals 15 residues. The CDR3 loop reads CASSLGGGADNEQFF. CDR3 nucleotides: TGTGCCAGCAGTTTAGGGGGGGGGGCGGACAATGAGCAGTTCTTC.

J is TRBJ1-1 and V is TRBV5-1; no clear D. Between the trimmed V and J ends, which lost 10 bases and 3 bases, there was a span of 13 bases. This CDR3 is built from 12 residues. In germline, CDR1 is SGHRS, CDR2 YFSETQ. CDR3 nucleotide sequence: TGCGCCTGCTGCTTGTGGCACACTGAAGCTTTCTTT. Protein product: CACCLWHTEAFF. The full variable domain, rest sourced from reference TRBV5-1 and TRBJ1-1, is KAGVTQTPRYLIKTRGQQVTLSCSPISGHRSVSWYQQTPGQGLQFLFEYFSETQRNKGNFPGRFSGRQFSNSRSEMNVSTLELGDSALYLCACCLWHTEAFFGQGTRLTVV.

This clonotype was counted at least ten times. The J gene is TRBJ2-3, the V gene TRBV18; D remains unclear. Per the germline V gene, CDR1 is KGHSH and CDR2 is LQKENI. V lost 6 bases, J lost 0 bases, and 4 bases lay in between. There are 12 residues in the CDR3. The CDR3 protein is CASSASTDTQYF. For the CDR3, the DNA is TGTGCCAGCTCGGCTAGCACAGATACGCAGTATTTT.

This clonotype occurred many times. The chain links TRBV12-3 or TRBV12-4 to TRBJ2-4; TRBD1 or TRBD2 may be the D gene (5 bases each). The V end lost 4 bases, the J end lost 3 bases, and 10 bases lay between the germline ends. The CDR3 is 14 residues long. This CDR3 is CASSSVGGKNIQYF. Written as DNA, the CDR3 is TGTGCCAGCAGTTCCGTTGGGGGCAAAAACATTCAGTACTTC.

By share, this clonotype ranks as medium-sized. V and J are TRBV10-3 and TRBJ1-1, with D tentatively TRBD1 (5 bases). V lost 2 bases and J 4 bases, leaving 11 bases between the germline ends. The germline V gene encodes CDR1 ENHRY and CDR2 SYGVKD. CDR3 length equals 14 residues. CDR3 loop: CAISEPSRGTEAFF. The CDR3 nucleotides are TGTGCCATCAGTGAGCCCTCGAGGGGCACTGAAGCTTTCTTT.

This clonotype was recorded at least ten times. The chain uses TRBV20-1 and TRBJ2-7; 7 bases fit TRBD1. V shed 0 bases, J shed 7 bases, and the junction held 6 bases outside the gene matches. Germline V CDR1 and CDR2: DFQATT, SNEGSKA (reference sequence). The CDR3 runs to 13 residues. The CDR3 here is CSARDNRGWEQYF. Here the CDR3 DNA reads TGCAGTGCTAGAGACAACAGGGGATGGGAGCAGTACTTC.

There are many counts of this clonotype. The chain recombines TRBV28 with TRBJ1-5; TRBD1 might be the D (5 bases). Looked up from germline, CDR1 is MDHEN and CDR2 is SYDVKM. Trimming took off 4 bases at V and 2 bases at J, with 12 bases between the two ends. This CDR3 has 15 amino acids. CDR3 region: CASSWGTRGNQPQHF. As DNA, the CDR3 is TGTGCCAGCAGTTGGGGGACGAGGGGCAATCAGCCCCAGCATTTT.

Points on this clonotype: Compared with germline, one end of the junction differs, possibly owing to a read error. J is TRBJ2-7 and V is TRBV5-1; 9 nucleotides align to TRBD1. Looked up from germline, CDR1 is SGHRS and CDR2 is YFSETQ. This CDR3 is built from 14 residues. CDR3 residues: CASSLQGQGYGQYF. The CDR3 nucleotides are TGCGCCAGCAGCTTGCAGGGACAGGGATACGGGCAGTACTTC.

This clonotype was seen at least ten times. The chain has TRBV7-6 and TRBJ2-2; TRBD2 is a possible D gene (7 bases). Germline V lookup: CDR1 SGHVS, CDR2 FNYEAQ. V lost 6 bases and J lost 7, with 12 bases in between. The length of the CDR3 is 13 residues. CDR3 in DNA: TGTGCCAGCAGGACGGGGGGCCTCGGGGAGCTGTTTTTT. This encodes CASRTGGLGELFF.

This clonotype was recorded at least ten times. The chain joins TRBV12-3 or TRBV12-4 to TRBJ2-1; 8 bases are shared with TRBD1. This CDR3 contains 15 residues. The V gene end was trimmed by 4 bases and the J gene end by 6 bases; junction bases not matched to a gene: 8. CDR3 in amino acids: CASSSRTGRSNEQFF. The CDR3 DNA reads TGTGCCAGCAGTTCCAGGACAGGGCGTTCCAATGAGCAGTTCTTC.

This clonotype was detected ten times or more. J is TRBJ2-2 and V is TRBV10-3; D not certain. CDR3 size: 14 residues. V dropped 4 bases and J dropped 0 bases, with 6 bases sitting between them. CDR1 and CDR2 from the germline V gene are ENHRY and SYGVKD. CDR3 sequence (DNA): TGTGCCATCAGTGTAACAACGAACACCGGGGAGCTGTTTTTT. Protein product: CAISVTTNTGELFF.

This clonotype has a count of ten or more. The V gene is TRBV9, the J gene TRBJ2-3; 11 positions agree with TRBD1. V was pared by 4 bases and J by 1 base, with 14 bases of the junction left unmatched. Germline-derived CDR1 and CDR2 are SGDLS and YYNGEE. The CDR3 is 19 amino acids. This CDR3 is CASSLELGPGQGGTDTQYF. In DNA form, the CDR3 reads TGTGCCAGCAGCCTGGAGTTAGGACCGGGACAGGGGGGCACAGATACGCAGTATTTT.

This clonotype is medium-sized (0.01 to 0.1%) within its sample. The rearrangement joins TRBV28 to TRBJ1-2; unclear D gene. CDR1 is MDHEN and CDR2 is SYDVKM in the germline V gene. Trimming shortened V by 4 bases and J by 4 bases, and 25 bases separated the two germline ends. The CDR3 is 18 residues long. The CDR3 coding sequence is TGTGCCAGCAGTTCCACCTCGTACTCGTCAGTCCCACCCTATGGCTACACCTTC. The encoded protein is CASSSTSYSSVPPYGYTF.

This clonotype was recorded many times. This rearrangement joins TRBV6-6 to TRBJ1-5; 8 bases match TRBD1. The CDR3 extends over 15 amino acids. Germline CDR1 and CDR2: MNHNY and SVGAGI (reference sequence). The V and J ends lost 5 bases and 1 base, in that order; junction bases with no gene match: 4. CDR3 in DNA: TGTGCCAGCAGTGGACAGGGACTCAGCAATCAGCCCCAGCATTTT. Amino acid sequence: CASSGQGLSNQPQHF.

This clonotype occurred many times. V gene TRBV7-9 combines with J gene TRBJ2-1, with 7 bases identical to TRBD1. Germline CDR1 and CDR2: SEHNR and FQNEAQ (reference sequence). This CDR3 spans 14 amino acids. V trimming: 5 bases; J trimming: 1 base; junction bases outside the gene matches: 2. The CDR3 nucleotides are TGTGCCAGCAGCCTGGGACAGTCCTACAATGAGCAGTTCTTC. Its translation: CASSLGQSYNEQFF.